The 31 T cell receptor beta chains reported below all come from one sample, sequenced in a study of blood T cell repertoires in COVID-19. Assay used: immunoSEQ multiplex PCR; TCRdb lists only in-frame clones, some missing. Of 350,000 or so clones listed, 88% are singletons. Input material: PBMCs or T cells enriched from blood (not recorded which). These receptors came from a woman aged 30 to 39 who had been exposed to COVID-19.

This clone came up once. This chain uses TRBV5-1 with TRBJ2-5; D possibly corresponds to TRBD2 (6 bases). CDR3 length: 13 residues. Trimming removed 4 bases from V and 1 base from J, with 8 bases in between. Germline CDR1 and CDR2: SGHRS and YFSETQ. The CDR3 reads CASSGGRQETQYF. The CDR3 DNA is TGCGCCAGCAGCGGAGGGCGCCAAGAGACCCAGTACTTC.

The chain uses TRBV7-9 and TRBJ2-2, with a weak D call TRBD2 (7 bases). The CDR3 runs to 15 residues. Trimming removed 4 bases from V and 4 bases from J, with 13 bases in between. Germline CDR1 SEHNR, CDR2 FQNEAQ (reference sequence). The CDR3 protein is CASSSWRGGTGELFF. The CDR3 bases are TGTGCCAGCAGCTCATGGAGGGGGGGCACCGGGGAGCTGTTTTTT. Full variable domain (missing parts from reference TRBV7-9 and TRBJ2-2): DTGVSQNPRHKITKRGQNVTFRCDPISEHNRLYWYRQTLGQGPEFLTYFQNEAQLEKSRLLSDRFSAERPKGSFSTLEIQRTEQGDSAMYLCASSSWRGGTGELFFGEGSRLTVL.

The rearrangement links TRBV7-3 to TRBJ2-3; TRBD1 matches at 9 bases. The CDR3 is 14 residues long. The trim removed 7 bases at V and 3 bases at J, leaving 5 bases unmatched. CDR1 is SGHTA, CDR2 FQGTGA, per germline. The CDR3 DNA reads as TGTGCCAGCACCAAGACAGGGGGGACAGATACGCAGTATTTT. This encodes CASTKTGGTDTQYF.

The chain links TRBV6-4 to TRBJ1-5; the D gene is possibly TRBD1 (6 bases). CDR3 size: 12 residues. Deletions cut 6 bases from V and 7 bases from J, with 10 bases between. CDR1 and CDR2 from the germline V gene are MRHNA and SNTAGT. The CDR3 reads CASRGARQPQHF. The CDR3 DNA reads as TGTGCCAGCAGGGGGGCCCGGCAGCCCCAGCATTTT.

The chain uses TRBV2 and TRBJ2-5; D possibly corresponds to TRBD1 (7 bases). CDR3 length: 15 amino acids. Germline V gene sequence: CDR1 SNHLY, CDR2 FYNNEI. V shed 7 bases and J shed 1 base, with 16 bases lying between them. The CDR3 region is CASMTGWGAQETQYF. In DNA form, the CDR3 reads TGTGCCAGCATGACAGGGTGGGGGGCCCAAGAGACCCAGTACTTC.

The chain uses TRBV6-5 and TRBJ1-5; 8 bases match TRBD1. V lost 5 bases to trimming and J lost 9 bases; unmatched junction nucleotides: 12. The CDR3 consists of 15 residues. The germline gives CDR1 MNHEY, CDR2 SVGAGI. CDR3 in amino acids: CASSPTDRGRGPQHF. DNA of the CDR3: TGTGCCAGCAGTCCGACAGACAGGGGACGGGGGCCCCAGCATTTT.

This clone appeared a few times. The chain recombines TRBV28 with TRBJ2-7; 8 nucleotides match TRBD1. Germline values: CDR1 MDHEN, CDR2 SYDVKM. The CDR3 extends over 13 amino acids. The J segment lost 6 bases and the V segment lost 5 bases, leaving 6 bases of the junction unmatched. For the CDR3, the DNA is TGTGCCAGCAGTCGACAGGGGATCGGCGAGCAGTACTTC. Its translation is CASSRQGIGEQYF.

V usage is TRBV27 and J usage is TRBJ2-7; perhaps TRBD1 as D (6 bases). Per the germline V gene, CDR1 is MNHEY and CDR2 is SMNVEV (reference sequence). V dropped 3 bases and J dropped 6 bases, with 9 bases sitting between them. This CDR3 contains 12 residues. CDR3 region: CASSFLGAEQYF. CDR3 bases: TGTGCCAGCAGTTTTTTGGGGGCCGAGCAGTACTTC.

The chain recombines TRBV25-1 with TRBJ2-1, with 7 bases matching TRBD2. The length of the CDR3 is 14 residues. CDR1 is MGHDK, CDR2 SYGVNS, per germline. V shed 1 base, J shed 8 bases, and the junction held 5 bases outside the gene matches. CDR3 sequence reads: CASSEWASGHEQFF. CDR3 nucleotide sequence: TGTGCCAGCAGTGAATGGGCTAGCGGCCATGAGCAGTTCTTC.

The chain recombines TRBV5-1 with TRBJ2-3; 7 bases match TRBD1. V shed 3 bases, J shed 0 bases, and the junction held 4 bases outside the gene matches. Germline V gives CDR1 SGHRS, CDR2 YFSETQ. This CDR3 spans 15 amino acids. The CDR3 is CASSSGQTSTDTQYF. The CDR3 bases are TGCGCCAGCAGCTCGGGACAGACTAGCACAGATACGCAGTATTTT.

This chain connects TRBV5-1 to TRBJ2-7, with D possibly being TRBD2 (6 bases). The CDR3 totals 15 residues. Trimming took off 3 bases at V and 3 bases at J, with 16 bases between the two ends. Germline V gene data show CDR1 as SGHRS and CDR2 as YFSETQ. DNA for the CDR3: TGCGCCAGCAGCTGGGGGGTAGCGAGTTTCTACGAGCAGTACTTC. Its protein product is CASSWGVASFYEQYF.

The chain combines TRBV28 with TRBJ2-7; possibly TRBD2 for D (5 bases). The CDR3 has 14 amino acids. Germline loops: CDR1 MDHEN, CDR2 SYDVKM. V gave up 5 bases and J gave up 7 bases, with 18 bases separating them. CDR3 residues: CASSRDPAAEEQYF. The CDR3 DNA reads TGTGCCAGCAGTCGCGACCCCGCAGCGGAGGAGCAGTACTTC.

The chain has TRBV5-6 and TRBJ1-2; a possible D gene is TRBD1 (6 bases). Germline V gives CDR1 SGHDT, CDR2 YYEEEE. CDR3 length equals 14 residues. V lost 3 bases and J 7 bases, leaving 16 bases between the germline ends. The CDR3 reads CASSYGTGMGGYTF. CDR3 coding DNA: TGTGCCAGCAGCTACGGAACAGGGATGGGTGGCTACACCTTC.

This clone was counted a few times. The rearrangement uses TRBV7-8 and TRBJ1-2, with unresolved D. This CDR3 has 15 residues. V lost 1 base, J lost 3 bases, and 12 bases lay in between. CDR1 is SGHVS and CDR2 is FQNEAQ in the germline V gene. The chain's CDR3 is CASSLDIGGYYGYTF. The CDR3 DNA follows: TGTGCCAGCAGCTTAGATATAGGAGGGTACTATGGCTACACCTTC.

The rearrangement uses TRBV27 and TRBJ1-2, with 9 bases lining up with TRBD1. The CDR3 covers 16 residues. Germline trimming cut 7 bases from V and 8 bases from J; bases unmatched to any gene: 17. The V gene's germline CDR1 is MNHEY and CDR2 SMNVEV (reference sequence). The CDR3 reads CASTDVPGQGLYGYTF. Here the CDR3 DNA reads TGTGCCAGCACAGACGTACCGGGACAGGGATTGTACGGCTACACCTTC.

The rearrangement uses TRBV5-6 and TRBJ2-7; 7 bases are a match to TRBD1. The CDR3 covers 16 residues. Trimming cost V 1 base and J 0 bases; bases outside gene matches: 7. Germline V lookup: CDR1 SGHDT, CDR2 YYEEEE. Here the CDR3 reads CASSLIDRVFSYEQYF. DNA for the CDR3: TGTGCCAGCAGCTTGATCGACAGGGTCTTCTCCTACGAGCAGTACTTC.

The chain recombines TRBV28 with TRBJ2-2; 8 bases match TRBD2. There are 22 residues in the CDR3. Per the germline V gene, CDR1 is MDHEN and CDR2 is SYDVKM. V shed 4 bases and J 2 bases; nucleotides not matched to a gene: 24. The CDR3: CASSSPRDFATSEKVNTGELFF. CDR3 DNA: TGTGCCAGCAGTTCGCCCCGGGACTTCGCGACTAGCGAGAAAGTAAACACCGGGGAGCTGTTTTTT.

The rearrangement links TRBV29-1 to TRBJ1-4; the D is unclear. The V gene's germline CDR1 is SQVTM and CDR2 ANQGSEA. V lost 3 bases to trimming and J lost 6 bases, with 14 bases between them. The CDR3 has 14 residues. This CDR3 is CSVETYREDEKLFF. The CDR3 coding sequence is TGCAGCGTTGAGACGTATAGGGAGGATGAAAAACTGTTTTTT.

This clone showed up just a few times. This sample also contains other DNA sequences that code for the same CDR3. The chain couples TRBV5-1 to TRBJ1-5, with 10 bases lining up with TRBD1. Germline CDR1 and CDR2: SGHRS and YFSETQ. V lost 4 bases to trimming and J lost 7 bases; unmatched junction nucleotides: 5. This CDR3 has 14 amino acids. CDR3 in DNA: TGCGCCAGCAGCCCCGGGACAGGGGACCAGCCCCAGCATTTT. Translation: CASSPGTGDQPQHF.

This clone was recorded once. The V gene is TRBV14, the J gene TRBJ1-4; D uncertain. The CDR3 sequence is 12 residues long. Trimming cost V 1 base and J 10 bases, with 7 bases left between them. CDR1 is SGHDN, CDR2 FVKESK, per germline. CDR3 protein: CASSQGTGKLFF. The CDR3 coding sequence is TGTGCCAGCAGCCAAGGAACCGGAAAACTGTTTTTT.

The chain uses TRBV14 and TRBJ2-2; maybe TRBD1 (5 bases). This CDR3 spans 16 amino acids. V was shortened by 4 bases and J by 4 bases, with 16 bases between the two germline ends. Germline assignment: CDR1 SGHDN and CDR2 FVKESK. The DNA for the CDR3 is TGTGCCAGCAGCCCGTCAGGGCGTATTGGCACCGGGGAGCTGTTTTTT. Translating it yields CASSPSGRIGTGELFF.

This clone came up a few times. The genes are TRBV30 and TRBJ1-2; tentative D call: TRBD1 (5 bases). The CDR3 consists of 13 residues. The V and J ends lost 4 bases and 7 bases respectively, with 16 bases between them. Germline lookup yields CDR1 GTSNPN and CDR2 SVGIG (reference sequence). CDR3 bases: TGTGCCTGGAATGGCTCAGGGCGGTCTGGCTACACCTTC. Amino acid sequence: CAWNGSGRSGYTF.

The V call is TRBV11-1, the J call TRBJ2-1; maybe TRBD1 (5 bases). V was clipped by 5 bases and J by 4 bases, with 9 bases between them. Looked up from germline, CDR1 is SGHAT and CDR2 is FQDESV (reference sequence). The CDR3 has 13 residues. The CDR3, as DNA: TGTGCCAGCAGCCCCAGGGTATACAATGAGCAGTTCTTC. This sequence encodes CASSPRVYNEQFF.

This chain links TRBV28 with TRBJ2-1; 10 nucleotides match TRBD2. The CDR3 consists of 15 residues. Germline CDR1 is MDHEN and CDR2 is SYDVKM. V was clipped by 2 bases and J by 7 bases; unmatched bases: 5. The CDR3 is CASSLGASGRNEQFF. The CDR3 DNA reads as TGTGCCAGCAGTTTAGGGGCTAGCGGGAGAAATGAGCAGTTCTTC.

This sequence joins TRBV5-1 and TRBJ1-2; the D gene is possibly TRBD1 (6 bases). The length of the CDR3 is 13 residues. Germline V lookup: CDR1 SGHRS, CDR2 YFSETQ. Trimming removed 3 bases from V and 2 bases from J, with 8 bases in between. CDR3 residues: CASSSGTNYGYTF. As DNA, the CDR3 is TGCGCCAGCAGCTCCGGGACAAACTATGGCTACACCTTC.

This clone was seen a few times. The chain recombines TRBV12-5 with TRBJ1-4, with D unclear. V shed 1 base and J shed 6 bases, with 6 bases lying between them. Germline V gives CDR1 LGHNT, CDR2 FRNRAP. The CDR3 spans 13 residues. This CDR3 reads CASGLGGYEKLFF. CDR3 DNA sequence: TGTGCTAGTGGTTTGGGCGGGTATGAAAAACTGTTTTTT. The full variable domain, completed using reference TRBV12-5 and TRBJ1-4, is DARVTQTPRHKVTEMGQEVTMRCQPILGHNTVFWYRQTMMQGLELLAYFRNRAPLDDSGMPKDRFSAEMPDATLATLKIQPSEPRDSAVYFCASGLGGYEKLFFGSGTQLSVL.

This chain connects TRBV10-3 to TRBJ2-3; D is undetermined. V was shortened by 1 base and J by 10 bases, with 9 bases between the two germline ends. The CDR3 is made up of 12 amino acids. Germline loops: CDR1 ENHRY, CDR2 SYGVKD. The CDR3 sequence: CAISEYEQAQYF. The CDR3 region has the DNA TGTGCCATCAGTGAGTACGAGCAAGCGCAGTATTTT.

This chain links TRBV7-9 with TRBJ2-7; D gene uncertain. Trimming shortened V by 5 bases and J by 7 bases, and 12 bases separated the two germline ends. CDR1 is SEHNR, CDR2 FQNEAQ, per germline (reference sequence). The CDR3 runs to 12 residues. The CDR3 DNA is TGTGCCAGCAGCCGCGCCCGCTGGGAGCAGTACTTC. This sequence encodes CASSRARWEQYF. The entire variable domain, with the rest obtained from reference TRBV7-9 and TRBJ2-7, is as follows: DTGVSQNPRHKITKRGQNVTFRCDPISEHNRLYWYRQTLGQGPEFLTYFQNEAQLEKSRLLSDRFSAERPKGSFSTLEIQRTEQGDSAMYLCASSRARWEQYFGPGTRLTVT.

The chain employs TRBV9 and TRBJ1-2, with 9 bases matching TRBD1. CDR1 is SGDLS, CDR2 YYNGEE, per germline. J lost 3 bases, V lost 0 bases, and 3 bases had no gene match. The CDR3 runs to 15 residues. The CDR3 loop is CASSVDTGGDYGYTF. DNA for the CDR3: TGTGCCAGCAGCGTAGATACAGGGGGCGACTATGGCTACACCTTC.

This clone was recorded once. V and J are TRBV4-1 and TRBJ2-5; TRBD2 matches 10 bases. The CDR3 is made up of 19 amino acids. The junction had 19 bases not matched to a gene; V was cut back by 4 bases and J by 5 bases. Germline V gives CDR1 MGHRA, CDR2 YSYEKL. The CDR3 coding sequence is TGCGCCAGCAGCCTAGGGTGGGAGGAAGCGGGAGGGCCTTGGGAGACCCAGTACTTC. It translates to CASSLGWEEAGGPWETQYF.

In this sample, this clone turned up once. The CDR3 coding sequence is TGTGCCAGCAGCGCTGGACTAGCGGACACAGATACGCAGTATTTT. Its protein is CASSAGLADTDTQYF. The chain couples TRBV9 to TRBJ2-3; 10 positions agree with TRBD2. The CDR3 consists of 15 residues. The germline V gene encodes CDR1 SGDLS and CDR2 YYNGEE. With 3 bases clipped from V and 2 bases from J, the junction kept 3 bases outside the gene matches.